These T cell receptor beta chains were read from a single sample in a study of T cells after posttransplantation cyclophosphamide. The table came from immunoSEQ multiplex PCR; TCRdb's copy has only in-frame clones and leaves some out. The sample lists some 61,000 clones; 80% to 95% were seen once. The specimen sequenced was PBMCs. These receptors were collected from a woman aged 25 to 39 in good health and a related stem cell transplant donor. Each CDR3 is given with its conserved first and last residue. Fields, in order: CDR3 DNA, CDR3 protein, D gene, V gene, J gene, clone size. D genes are given only for firm matches. Expanded clones get a size class; other rows say once, few or many, or leave the size out.

CDR3 DNA: TGTGCCAATAGACAGGGCAAGTCGAACACTGAAGCTTTCTTT
CDR3 protein: CANRQGKSNTEAFF
D gene: TRBD1
V gene: TRBV19
J gene: TRBJ1-1
clone size: .

CDR3 DNA: TGTGCCAGCAGCTTAGAGTCGGGGAGGTACACTGAAGCTTTCTTT
CDR3 protein: CASSLESGRYTEAFF
D gene: .
V gene: TRBV7-2
J gene: TRBJ1-1
clone size: .

CDR3 DNA: TGTGCCAGCAGTCACGGGGTCGAAGATACGCAGTATTTT
CDR3 protein: CASSHGVEDTQYF
D gene: .
V gene: TRBV27
J gene: TRBJ2-3
clone size: .

CDR3 DNA: TGTGCCAGTAGTATCAGTCAGGGGACAGGGGGCTACACCTTC
CDR3 protein: CASSISQGTGGYTF
D gene: TRBD1
V gene: TRBV19
J gene: TRBJ1-2
clone size: .

CDR3 DNA: TGTGCCAGTAGTATGCGGTCGTTAAATCAGCCCCAGCATTTT
CDR3 protein: CASSMRSLNQPQHF
D gene: .
V gene: TRBV19
J gene: TRBJ1-5
clone size: .

CDR3 DNA: TGTGCCAGCTCACCGCCAGGGACAGGGAATGGCTACACCTTC
CDR3 protein: CASSPPGTGNGYTF
D gene: TRBD1
V gene: TRBV18
J gene: TRBJ1-2
clone size: .

CDR3 DNA: TGCGCCAGCAGCCAAGTTTGGGGGCTAAATCAGCCCCAGCATTTT
CDR3 protein: CASSQVWGLNQPQHF
D gene: .
V gene: TRBV4-3
J gene: TRBJ1-5
clone size: .

CDR3 DNA: TGTGCCAGCAGTTACTCGAGACAGGGAAACACTGAAGCTTTCTTT
CDR3 protein: CASSYSRQGNTEAFF
D gene: TRBD1
V gene: TRBV6-6
J gene: TRBJ1-1
clone size: .

CDR3 DNA: TGCGCCAGCAGCTTGGCTGGTAGCCAGGGAACAGATACGCAGTATTTT
CDR3 protein: CASSLAGSQGTDTQYF
D gene: .
V gene: TRBV5-1
J gene: TRBJ2-3
clone size: .

CDR3 DNA: TGTGCCAGCTCACCGGAGGGGAACTATGGCTACACCTTC
CDR3 protein: CASSPEGNYGYTF
D gene: .
V gene: TRBV18
J gene: TRBJ1-2
clone size: .

CDR3 DNA: TGTGCCAGCAGCGCTTATGGGACGTACAACTATGGCTACACCTTC
CDR3 protein: CASSAYGTYNYGYTF
D gene: .
V gene: TRBV7-9
J gene: TRBJ1-2
clone size: .

CDR3 DNA: TGTGCCAGCAGCTTAGGTCTAGCGGGGACCTACGAGCAGTACTTC
CDR3 protein: CASSLGLAGTYEQYF
D gene: TRBD2
V gene: TRBV7-2
J gene: TRBJ2-7
clone size: .

CDR3 DNA: TGTGCCAGCAGTGAATTTGGGCGCAGGGGATTTGGAGATACGCAGTATTTT
CDR3 protein: CASSEFGRRGFGDTQYF
D gene: .
V gene: TRBV6-1
J gene: TRBJ2-3
clone size: once

CDR3 DNA: TGTGCCATCAGTGAGTCGGAGGCTAGCGGGGGGCGAGAGACCCAGTACTTC
CDR3 protein: CAISESEASGGRETQYF
D gene: TRBD2
V gene: TRBV10-3
J gene: TRBJ2-5
clone size: .

CDR3 DNA: TGTGCCAGCAGCCCGGGGACTAGCGGGGGGTCGAGAGTTCAAGAGACCCAGTACTTC
CDR3 protein: CASSPGTSGGSRVQETQYF
D gene: TRBD2
V gene: TRBV5-4
J gene: TRBJ2-5
clone size: .

CDR3 DNA: TGTGCCAGCAGTCCCGCGTTAGCGGGGCCGACAGATACGCAGTATTTT
CDR3 protein: CASSPALAGPTDTQYF
D gene: TRBD2
V gene: TRBV6-4
J gene: TRBJ2-3
clone size: few

CDR3 DNA: TGTGCCAGCAGCTTAGCGGGGGGGCCCCACGAGCAGTACTTC
CDR3 protein: CASSLAGGPHEQYF
D gene: TRBD2
V gene: TRBV5-6
J gene: TRBJ2-7
clone size: .

CDR3 DNA: TGCGCCAGCAGCCAATCGGACAGCCCTAACTATGGCTACACCTTC
CDR3 protein: CASSQSDSPNYGYTF
D gene: .
V gene: TRBV4-1
J gene: TRBJ1-2
clone size: .

CDR3 DNA: TGTGCCAGCAGCTTGGAACAGGGTGCTGGCTACACCTTC
CDR3 protein: CASSLEQGAGYTF
D gene: .
V gene: TRBV5-4
J gene: TRBJ1-2
clone size: .

CDR3 DNA: TGTGCCAGCAGCTCTAGCGGGGGCCTTAGGCATACGCAGTATTTT
CDR3 protein: CASSSSGGLRHTQYF
D gene: TRBD2
V gene: TRBV9
J gene: TRBJ2-3
clone size: .

CDR3 DNA: TGCGCCAGCACCGCCGCCCCGTCAGGACAAGAGACCCAGTACTTC
CDR3 protein: CASTAAPSGQETQYF
D gene: .
V gene: TRBV5-1
J gene: TRBJ2-5
clone size: once

CDR3 DNA: TGTGCCAGCAGCGATAGCCCAGATACGCAGTATTTT
CDR3 protein: CASSDSPDTQYF
D gene: .
V gene: TRBV13
J gene: TRBJ2-3
clone size: .

CDR3 DNA: TGTGCCAGCCAAATCAGGGGAGGTAACTATGGCTACACCTTC
CDR3 protein: CASQIRGGNYGYTF
D gene: .
V gene: TRBV2
J gene: TRBJ1-2
clone size: .

CDR3 DNA: TGCAGCGTTGAAGATCCCCCAGGGGGCGCTCGGGAGACCCAGTACTTC
CDR3 protein: CSVEDPPGGARETQYF
D gene: TRBD1
V gene: TRBV29-1
J gene: TRBJ2-5
clone size: .

CDR3 DNA: TGTGCCAGCAGCTTAGTCGTGACAGGGGGGACCCAGTACTTC
CDR3 protein: CASSLVVTGGTQYF
D gene: TRBD1
V gene: TRBV7-8
J gene: TRBJ2-5
clone size: once

CDR3 DNA: TGTGCTAGTGGTTTGTACCCCCCCCCAGACAGGAACTATGGCTACACCTTC
CDR3 protein: CASGLYPPPDRNYGYTF
D gene: .
V gene: TRBV12-5
J gene: TRBJ1-2
clone size: .

CDR3 DNA: TGTGCCATCAGTGGTGGGGGACAGGGGGCCTACGAGCAGTACTTC
CDR3 protein: CAISGGGQGAYEQYF
D gene: TRBD1
V gene: TRBV10-3
J gene: TRBJ2-7
clone size: .

CDR3 DNA: TGTGCCAGCAGCTTGTCGGGGGGCGGCTACGAGCAGTACTTC
CDR3 protein: CASSLSGGGYEQYF
D gene: .
V gene: TRBV5-4
J gene: TRBJ2-7
clone size: .

CDR3 DNA: TGTGCCAGCAGCAAATTGGCCTCTAGCGGGGGGAGCTCCTACAATGAGCAGTTCTTC
CDR3 protein: CASSKLASSGGSSYNEQFF
D gene: .
V gene: TRBV21-1
J gene: TRBJ2-1
clone size: once

CDR3 DNA: TGTGCCAGCAGCTTAAGAGGCTCTGGGGCCAACGTCCTGACTTTC
CDR3 protein: CASSLRGSGANVLTF
D gene: .
V gene: TRBV11-3
J gene: TRBJ2-6
clone size: .

CDR3 DNA: TGTGCCAGCAGTGAATCAGGGCGTCAGCCCCAGCATTTT
CDR3 protein: CASSESGRQPQHF
D gene: .
V gene: TRBV25-1
J gene: TRBJ1-5
clone size: .

CDR3 DNA: TGTGCCAGTAGTATCGGACTAACCTACGAGCAGTACTTC
CDR3 protein: CASSIGLTYEQYF
D gene: .
V gene: TRBV19
J gene: TRBJ2-7
clone size: .

CDR3 DNA: TGTGCCAGCAGCTTGAAGGGGGGCAATCAGCCCCAGCATTTT
CDR3 protein: CASSLKGGNQPQHF
D gene: .
V gene: TRBV5-4
J gene: TRBJ1-5
clone size: .

CDR3 DNA: TGTGCTAGTGGTTTGGGCACTAAAGCCTACGAGCAGTACTTC
CDR3 protein: CASGLGTKAYEQYF
D gene: .
V gene: TRBV12-5
J gene: TRBJ2-7
clone size: .

CDR3 DNA: TGTGCCAGTAGTATAACCTGGTCGAACACTGAAGCTTTCTTT
CDR3 protein: CASSITWSNTEAFF
D gene: .
V gene: TRBV19
J gene: TRBJ1-1
clone size: .

CDR3 DNA: TGTGCCAGCAGCTTAGTGTCAGGGCACCATTCACCCCTCCACTTT
CDR3 protein: CASSLVSGHHSPLHF
D gene: .
V gene: TRBV7-9
J gene: TRBJ1-6
clone size: .

CDR3 DNA: TGCGCCAGCAGCTTGGCCGGGACCCACAATGAGCAGTTCTTC
CDR3 protein: CASSLAGTHNEQFF
D gene: .
V gene: TRBV5-1
J gene: TRBJ2-1
clone size: .

CDR3 DNA: TGTGCCAGCAGCCCTTACACTGAAGCTTTCTTT
CDR3 protein: CASSPYTEAFF
D gene: .
V gene: TRBV7-9
J gene: TRBJ1-1
clone size: once

CDR3 DNA: TGTGCCAGCTCAACTAGGGGGGGCGACAGGACCTCTGGGGCCAACGTCCTGACTTTC
CDR3 protein: CASSTRGGDRTSGANVLTF
D gene: .
V gene: TRBV18
J gene: TRBJ2-6
clone size: .

CDR3 DNA: TGTGCCAGCAGCCTCCAAGCGGGGGCTATGGGAAATCAGCCCCAGCATTTT
CDR3 protein: CASSLQAGAMGNQPQHF
D gene: .
V gene: TRBV7-2
J gene: TRBJ1-5
clone size: .

CDR3 DNA: TGTGCCAGCAGAAGGACAGCAACTAATGAAAAACTGTTTTTT
CDR3 protein: CASRRTATNEKLFF
D gene: .
V gene: TRBV2
J gene: TRBJ1-4
clone size: .

CDR3 DNA: TGTGCCAGCAGCCAGCGAGGGACCTATGGCTACACCTTC
CDR3 protein: CASSQRGTYGYTF
D gene: .
V gene: TRBV14
J gene: TRBJ1-2
clone size: few

CDR3 DNA: TGTGCCAGCAGCTTAAGGTACAGGGAGGCACCCCTCCACTTT
CDR3 protein: CASSLRYREAPLHF
D gene: .
V gene: TRBV7-9
J gene: TRBJ1-6
clone size: .

CDR3 DNA: TGTGCCAGCTCTCTCCTGGGACAGGGGGACACTGAAGCTTTCTTT
CDR3 protein: CASSLLGQGDTEAFF
D gene: TRBD1
V gene: TRBV18
J gene: TRBJ1-1
clone size: .

CDR3 DNA: TGTGCCAGCACCGAGAATGGTTACGATCAGTACTTC
CDR3 protein: CASTENGYDQYF
D gene: .
V gene: TRBV11-2
J gene: TRBJ2-5
clone size: .

CDR3 DNA: TGTGCCATCAGTGGGGGACTAGCGGGGGTTACGGATGAGCAGTTCTTC
CDR3 protein: CAISGGLAGVTDEQFF
D gene: TRBD2
V gene: TRBV10-3
J gene: TRBJ2-1
clone size: .

CDR3 DNA: TGTGCCAGCAGCTCAGACCGGGACAGCGCCTACGAGCAGTACTTC
CDR3 protein: CASSSDRDSAYEQYF
D gene: TRBD1
V gene: TRBV7-9
J gene: TRBJ2-7
clone size: .

CDR3 DNA: TGTGCCAGCTCACCAGGGCAAGATAATGAAAAACTGTTTTTT
CDR3 protein: CASSPGQDNEKLFF
D gene: .
V gene: TRBV18
J gene: TRBJ1-4
clone size: .

CDR3 DNA: TGTGCCAGCAGCTTTGGGCGACTTTATGGCTACACCTTC
CDR3 protein: CASSFGRLYGYTF
D gene: .
V gene: TRBV28
J gene: TRBJ1-2
clone size: .

CDR3 DNA: TGTGCCAGCAGCCAAGTCGATGGGACGGTTGGTGGCTACACCTTC
CDR3 protein: CASSQVDGTVGGYTF
D gene: .
V gene: TRBV4-2
J gene: TRBJ1-2
clone size: .

CDR3 DNA: TGTGCCAGCAGTACGCTTGGCGGTGATGGCTACACCTTC
CDR3 protein: CASSTLGGDGYTF
D gene: .
V gene: TRBV27
J gene: TRBJ1-2
clone size: .

CDR3 DNA: TGCGCCAGCAGCCAATCCTCCAGGGGGTCTTCTGCGGGCTACACCTTC
CDR3 protein: CASSQSSRGSSAGYTF
D gene: TRBD1
V gene: TRBV4-1
J gene: TRBJ1-2
clone size: .

CDR3 DNA: TGTGCCAGCAGCGTAGTACCTCCGGTCGCGGGATTAGTTAACTATGGCTACACCTTC
CDR3 protein: CASSVVPPVAGLVNYGYTF
D gene: .
V gene: TRBV9
J gene: TRBJ1-2
clone size: .

CDR3 DNA: TGTGCCAGCTCACCACAGGGCCCCTATGGCTACACCTTC
CDR3 protein: CASSPQGPYGYTF
D gene: .
V gene: TRBV18
J gene: TRBJ1-2
clone size: .

CDR3 DNA: TGTGCCAGCAACGAAAGAAACCGGGACAGGCTTCATGGCTACACCTTC
CDR3 protein: CASNERNRDRLHGYTF
D gene: TRBD1
V gene: TRBV13
J gene: TRBJ1-2
clone size: .

CDR3 DNA: TGTGCCAGCAGCTTATTCGCCAGGCGGGAAGAGACCCAGTACTTC
CDR3 protein: CASSLFARREETQYF
D gene: .
V gene: TRBV7-2
J gene: TRBJ2-5
clone size: .

CDR3 DNA: TGTGCCAGCAGCTTAGGGACTAGCGGGTACAATGAGCAGTTCTTC
CDR3 protein: CASSLGTSGYNEQFF
D gene: TRBD2
V gene: TRBV7-3
J gene: TRBJ2-1
clone size: .

CDR3 DNA: TGCGCCAGCACCCACAAAGCGGGGGGATACAATGAGCAGTTCTTC
CDR3 protein: CASTHKAGGYNEQFF
D gene: TRBD2
V gene: TRBV10-2
J gene: TRBJ2-1
clone size: .

CDR3 DNA: TGCGCCAGCAGAGGGGAGACTATCGGGTACTTC
CDR3 protein: CASRGETIGYF
D gene: .
V gene: TRBV5-1
J gene: TRBJ2-5
clone size: few

CDR3 DNA: TGCGCCAGCAGCTTAGAGGATAGCACAGATACGCAGTATTTT
CDR3 protein: CASSLEDSTDTQYF
D gene: .
V gene: TRBV5-1
J gene: TRBJ2-3
clone size: .